This T cell receptor beta chain was identified in a study of vaccination and CD4 T cells after COVID-19. Study-level points and caveats: In convalescent patients, 304 of 307 vaccine-specific clones were spike mono-reactive.

The length of the CDR3 is 16 residues. V lost 6 bases, J lost 2 bases, and 19 bases lay in between. Germline V gene sequence: CDR1 MNHNS, CDR2 SASEGT. This clonotype was seen a handful of times. Its antigen is as yet unknown. The treatment: approximately nine-day PBMC culture with coronavirus spike peptide pools or control peptides (ViraFEST assay). ViraFEST relied on peptide pools to expand antigen-specific T cells; the TCRs were sequenced afterward. With around 9.2 ug/ml peptide pools and roughly 9.8 IU/ml IL-2, PBMCs were cultured at 1.5 million to 2 million per well. The Oncomine TCR Beta short-read assay was applied to DNA of cultured CD4+ T cells. MiXCR was run by TCRdb on the PCR reads, yielding one entry per CDR3 protein. The sample carries some 11,000 distinct CDR3 sequences, 50% to 60% recorded once.

The chain carries TRBV6-1 and TRBJ2-5; D is perhaps TRBD1 (5 bases). The sample taken for sequencing was CD4+ T cells from blood, cultured in vitro. The clonotype was recovered from a human donor who had recovered from COVID-19. The CDR3 nucleotides are TGTGCCAGCAGGAGAAGGGCAGGGAACCTGCAAGAGACCCAGTACTTC. Amino acids: CASRRRAGNLQETQYF.